This entry lists 14 T cell receptor beta chains sequenced from one sample in a study of cytomegalovirus exposure and HLA in healthy donors. The PCR ran on 60 Vbeta and 13 Jbeta primers. Clones were read by immunoSEQ multiplex PCR, and TCRdb kept only the in-frame ones, dropping some. This sample has some 200,000 clones, with roughly 12% found just once. Sequencing used PBMCs. The receptors shown here come from a man in his fifties in good health and CMV-seropositive.

This clone was detected only a few times. The chain combines TRBV5-1 with TRBJ2-7; tentatively, D is TRBD1 (5 bases). V lost 0 bases to trimming and J lost 6 bases, with 10 bases between them. This CDR3 spans 13 amino acids. Germline lookup yields CDR1 SGHRS and CDR2 YFSETQ. The CDR3 DNA reads as TGCGCCAGCAGCTTGGAGGTGGGGCTCGAGCAGTACGTC. This encodes CASSLEVGLEQYV.

The chain joins TRBV19 to TRBJ2-7, with D possibly being TRBD1 (5 bases). The CDR3 runs 15 residues. Germline CDR1 LNHDA, CDR2 SQIVND (reference sequence). V was trimmed by 3 bases and J by 5 bases, leaving 17 bases between them. CDR3 protein: CASSIPGRRGDEQYF. The CDR3 coding sequence is TGTGCCAGTAGTATCCCAGGGCGGCGTGGCGACGAGCAGTACTTC.

This clone was found a few times. J is TRBJ2-7 and V is TRBV6-6; D might be TRBD2 (5 bases). Between the trimmed V and J ends, which lost 4 bases and 2 bases, there was a span of 15 bases. The CDR3 consists of 15 residues. Germline lookup yields CDR1 MNHNY and CDR2 SVGAGI (reference sequence). The CDR3 spells CASSSSAGGPYEQYF. The CDR3 coding sequence is TGTGCCAGCAGTTCTTCAGCAGGAGGTCCCTACGAGCAGTACTTC.

J is TRBJ2-3 and V is TRBV5-6, with a weak D call TRBD2 (5 bases). Trimming took off 0 bases at V and 3 bases at J, with 11 bases between the two ends. The CDR3 contains 15 residues. From germline, CDR1 is SGHDT and CDR2 YYEEEE. The CDR3 bases are TGTGCCAGCAGCTTGGACCGTCGGACTACAGATACGCAGTATTTT. It translates to CASSLDRRTTDTQYF.

This clone showed up just a few times. This sequence joins TRBV6-5 and TRBJ2-7; D not resolved. The CDR3 consists of 14 residues. V was shortened by 6 bases and J by 0 bases, with 12 bases between the two germline ends. Per the germline V gene, CDR1 is MNHEY and CDR2 is SVGAGI. Written as DNA, the CDR3 is TGTGCCAGCAGCTCGTTGGTGAGCTCCTACGAGCAGTACTTC. It is translated as CASSSLVSSYEQYF.

This clone turned up a few times. The V call is TRBV5-6, the J call TRBJ2-1; 7 bases line up with TRBD1. V shed 2 bases, J shed 5 bases, and the junction held 10 bases outside the gene matches. Germline CDR1 SGHDT, CDR2 YYEEEE. The CDR3 covers 16 residues. In DNA, the CDR3 is TGTGCCAGCAGCTTATTGATCCGACAGGGAGACAATGAGCAGTTCTTC. Amino acid sequence: CASSLLIRQGDNEQFF.

The J gene is TRBJ2-2, the V gene TRBV29-1, with TRBD2 identical over 12 bases. Germline-derived CDR1 and CDR2 are SQVTM and ANQGSEA. CDR3 length equals 14 residues. The trim removed 4 bases at V and 7 bases at J, leaving 4 bases unmatched. CDR3 loop: CSVGLAGVGGELFF. The CDR3 region has the DNA TGCAGCGTTGGACTAGCGGGGGTAGGCGGGGAGCTGTTTTTT.

This clone turned up a few times. The chain recombines TRBV13 with TRBJ2-3, with 10 positions matching TRBD2. J gave up 3 bases and V 5 bases, and 14 bases lay outside the gene matches. The CDR3 covers 18 residues. From germline, CDR1 is PRHDT and CDR2 FYEKMQ (reference sequence). In nucleotides, the CDR3 is TGTGCCAGCAGCCCTCTCTTGGCAGAGCGGGGGGGTACAGATACGCAGTATTTT. Translation: CASSPLLAERGGTDTQYF.

This rearrangement joins TRBV28 to TRBJ1-3, with D possibly matching TRBD1 (5 bases). From germline, CDR1 is MDHEN and CDR2 SYDVKM. The CDR3 is made up of 16 amino acids. With 3 bases removed from V and 0 bases from J, the gap between germline ends came to 12 bases. CDR3 loop: CASSFSGHLSGNTIYF. The CDR3 nucleotides are TGTGCCAGCAGTTTCTCAGGACACCTCTCTGGAAACACCATATATTTT. Looking up the rest from reference TRBV28 and TRBJ1-3 gives the full variable domain: DVKVTQSSRYLVKRTGEKVFLECVQDMDHENMFWYRQDPGLGLRLIYFSYDVKMKEKGDIPEGYSVSREKKERFSLILESASTNQTSMYLCASSFSGHLSGNTIYFGEGSWLTVV.

The chain recombines TRBV5-1 with TRBJ1-3; 7 bases align to TRBD1. Germline trimming cut 7 bases from V and 1 base from J; bases unmatched to any gene: 11. Germline CDR1 is SGHRS and CDR2 is YFSETQ. The CDR3 has 16 residues. The CDR3 spells CASGKGDSASGNTIYF. CDR3 DNA sequence: TGCGCCAGCGGTAAAGGGGACAGCGCATCTGGAAACACCATATATTTT.

A few counts support this clone. This CDR3 reads CASSPDGLGTDTQYF. The DNA for the CDR3 is TGTGCCAGCAGTCCGGACGGACTGGGCACAGATACGCAGTATTTT. The chain couples TRBV2 to TRBJ2-3, with a tentative D call TRBD2 (5 bases). Germline loops: CDR1 SNHLY, CDR2 FYNNEI. This CDR3 has 15 amino acids. V lost 5 bases, J lost 1 base, and 13 bases lay in between.

This clone was seen more than once but under ten times. The chain uses TRBV6-6 and TRBJ2-1; D possibly corresponds to TRBD2 (6 bases). The V gene's germline CDR1 is MNHNY and CDR2 SVGAGI (reference sequence). The CDR3 is made up of 12 amino acids. V was cut by 6 bases and J by 10 bases, with 13 bases left in between. The CDR3 nucleotides are TGTGCCAGCAGAAGACTGGGGAGGGAGCAGTTCTTC. Translated: CASRRLGREQFF.

This clone was detected a few times. The gene calls are TRBV19 and TRBJ2-2; no firm D call. This CDR3 is built from 16 residues. V lost 3 bases to trimming and J lost 1 base, with 12 bases between them. Germline V gene data show CDR1 as LNHDA and CDR2 as SQIVND (reference sequence). As DNA, the CDR3 is TGTGCCAGTAGTATCAGGCAGATAAGGAACACCGGGGAGCTGTTTTTT. Its protein product is CASSIRQIRNTGELFF.

This clone has a handful of counts. The CDR3 DNA is TGCGCCAGCAGCCAAGATAAGGCAGGAAGACCCTATGGCTACACCTTC. Translation gives CASSQDKAGRPYGYTF. This chain uses TRBV4-3 with TRBJ1-2; no reliable D call. Germline CDR1 reads LGHNA; CDR2 reads YSLEER. Trimming took off 0 bases at V and 4 bases at J, with 15 bases between the two ends. This CDR3 has 16 amino acids.